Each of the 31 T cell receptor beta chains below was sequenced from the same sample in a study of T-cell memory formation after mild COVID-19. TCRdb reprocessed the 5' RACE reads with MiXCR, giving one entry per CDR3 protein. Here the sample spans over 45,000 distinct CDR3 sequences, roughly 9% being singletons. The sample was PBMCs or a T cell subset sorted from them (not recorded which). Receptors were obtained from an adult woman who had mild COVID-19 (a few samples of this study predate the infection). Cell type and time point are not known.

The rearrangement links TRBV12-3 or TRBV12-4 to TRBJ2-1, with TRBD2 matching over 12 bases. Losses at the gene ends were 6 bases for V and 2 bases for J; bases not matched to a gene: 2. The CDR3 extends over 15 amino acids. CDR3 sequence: CASRSSGGAYNEQFF. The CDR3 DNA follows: TGTGCCAGCAGATCTAGCGGGGGGGCCTACAATGAGCAGTTCTTC.

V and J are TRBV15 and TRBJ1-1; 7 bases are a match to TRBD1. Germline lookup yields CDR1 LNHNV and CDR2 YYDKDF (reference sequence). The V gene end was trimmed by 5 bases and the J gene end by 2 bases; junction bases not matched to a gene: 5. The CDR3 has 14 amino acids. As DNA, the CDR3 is TGTGCCACCAGCCGTGACAGGGTAAACACTGAAGCTTTCTTT. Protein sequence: CATSRDRVNTEAFF.

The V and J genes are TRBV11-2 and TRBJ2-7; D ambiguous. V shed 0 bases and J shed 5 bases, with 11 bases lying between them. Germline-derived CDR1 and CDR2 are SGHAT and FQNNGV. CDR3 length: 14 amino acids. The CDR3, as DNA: TGTGCCAGCAGCTTAGAGCCGAACGGCCACGAGCAGTACTTC. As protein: CASSLEPNGHEQYF.

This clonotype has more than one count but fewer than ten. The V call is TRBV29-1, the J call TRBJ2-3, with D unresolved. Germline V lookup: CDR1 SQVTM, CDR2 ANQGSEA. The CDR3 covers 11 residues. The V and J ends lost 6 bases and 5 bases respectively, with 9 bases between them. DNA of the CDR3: TGCAGCGTGGGCAACAAAGATACGCAGTATTTT. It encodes CSVGNKDTQYF.

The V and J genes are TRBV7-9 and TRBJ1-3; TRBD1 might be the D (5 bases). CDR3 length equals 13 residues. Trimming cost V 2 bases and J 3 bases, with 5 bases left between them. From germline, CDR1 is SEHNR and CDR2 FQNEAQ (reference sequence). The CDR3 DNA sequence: TGTGCCAGCAGCTTACAGGGTGGAAACACCATATATTTT. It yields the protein CASSLQGGNTIYF. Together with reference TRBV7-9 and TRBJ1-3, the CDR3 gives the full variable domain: DTGVSQNPRHKITKRGQNVTFRCDPISEHNRLYWYRQTLGQGPEFLTYFQNEAQLEKSRLLSDRFSAERPKGSFSTLEIQRTEQGDSAMYLCASSLQGGNTIYFGEGSWLTVV.

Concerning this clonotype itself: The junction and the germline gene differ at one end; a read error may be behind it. CDR3 DNA: TGCAGTGATAGAGAGGGGGGGTTTTTGCGCAATCAGCCCCAGCATTTT. This gives the protein CSDREGGFLRNQPQHF. The chain couples TRBV20-1 to TRBJ1-5, with D perhaps matching TRBD1 (6 bases). The germline V gene has CDR1 DFQATT and CDR2 SNEGSKA (reference sequence). This CDR3 region has 16 residues.

The CDR3 spells CASSLAAWISSSQYF. The CDR3, as DNA: TGTGCCAGCAGCTTAGCGGCCTGGATTAGTAGTAGCCAGTACTTC. This sequence joins TRBV11-2 and TRBJ2-5; D is unresolved. Germline V gives CDR1 SGHAT, CDR2 FQNNGV. With 1 base removed from V and 10 bases from J, the gap between germline ends came to 19 bases. The CDR3 length is 15 residues.

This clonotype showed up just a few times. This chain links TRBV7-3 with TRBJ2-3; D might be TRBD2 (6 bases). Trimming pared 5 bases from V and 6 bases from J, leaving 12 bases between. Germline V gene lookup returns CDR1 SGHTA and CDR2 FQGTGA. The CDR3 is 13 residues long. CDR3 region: CASSVLATDTQYF. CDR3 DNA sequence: TGTGCCAGCAGCGTACTAGCAACCGATACGCAGTATTTT.

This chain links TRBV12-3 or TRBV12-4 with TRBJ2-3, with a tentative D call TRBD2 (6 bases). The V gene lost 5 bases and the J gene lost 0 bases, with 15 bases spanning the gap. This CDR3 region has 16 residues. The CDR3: CASSLYAGTSTDTQYF. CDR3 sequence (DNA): TGTGCCAGCAGTCTTTATGCGGGAACCAGCACAGATACGCAGTATTTT.

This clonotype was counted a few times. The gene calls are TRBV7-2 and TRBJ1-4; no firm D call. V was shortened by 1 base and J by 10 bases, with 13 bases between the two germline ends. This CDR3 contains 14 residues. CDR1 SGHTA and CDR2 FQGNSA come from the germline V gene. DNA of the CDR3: TGTGCCAGCAGCTTAGGGAAGACCGGACCAAAACTGTTTTTT. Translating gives CASSLGKTGPKLFF.

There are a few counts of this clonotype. As DNA, the CDR3 is TGTGCCAGCACCGACCGAGGGACTATACAAGAGACCCAGTACTTC. It translates to CASTDRGTIQETQYF. The chain is built from TRBV7-2 and TRBJ2-5, with 7 positions matching TRBD2. Trimming at V came to 7 bases and at J to 2 bases, leaving 10 bases not matched to a gene. From germline, CDR1 is SGHTA and CDR2 FQGNSA. The CDR3 contains 15 residues.

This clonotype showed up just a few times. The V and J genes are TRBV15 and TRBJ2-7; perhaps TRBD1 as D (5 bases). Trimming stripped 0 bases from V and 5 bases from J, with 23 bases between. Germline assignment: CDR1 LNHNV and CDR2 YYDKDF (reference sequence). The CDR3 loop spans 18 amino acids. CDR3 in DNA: TGTGCCACCAGCAGAGATGTTTCGCTCAGGGAACGTTTGAACGAGCAGTACTTC. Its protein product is CATSRDVSLRERLNEQYF.

The CDR3 DNA follows: TGTGCCAGCAGCTTAATAGGGGAACCCGGAGCTTTCTTT. Amino acids: CASSLIGEPGAFF. The chain employs TRBV5-6 and TRBJ1-1; tentative D call: TRBD1 (5 bases). The CDR3 spans 13 residues. Trimming removed 2 bases at V and 10 bases at J, with 15 bases between. Germline CDR1 reads SGHDT; CDR2 reads YYEEEE.

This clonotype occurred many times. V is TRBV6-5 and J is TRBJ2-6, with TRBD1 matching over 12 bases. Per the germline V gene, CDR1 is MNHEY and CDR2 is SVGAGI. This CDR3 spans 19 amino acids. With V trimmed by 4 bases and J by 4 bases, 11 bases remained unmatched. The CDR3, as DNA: TGTGCCAGCAGTTTCCAACCGGGACAGGGGGCAGGGGGGGCCAACGTCCTGACTTTC. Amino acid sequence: CASSFQPGQGAGGANVLTF.

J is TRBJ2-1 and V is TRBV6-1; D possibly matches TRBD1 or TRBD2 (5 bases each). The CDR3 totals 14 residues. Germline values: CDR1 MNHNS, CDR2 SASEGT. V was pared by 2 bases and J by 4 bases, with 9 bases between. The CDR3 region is CASSELGRYNEQFF. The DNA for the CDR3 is TGTGCCAGCAGTGAATTGGGACGGTACAATGAGCAGTTCTTC.

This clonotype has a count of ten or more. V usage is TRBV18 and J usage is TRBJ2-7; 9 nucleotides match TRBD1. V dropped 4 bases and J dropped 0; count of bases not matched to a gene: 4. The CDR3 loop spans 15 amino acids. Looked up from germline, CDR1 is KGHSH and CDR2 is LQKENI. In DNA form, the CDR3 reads TGTGCCAGCTCACAGGGACAGGGTAGCTCCTACGAGCAGTACTTC. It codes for CASSQGQGSSYEQYF.

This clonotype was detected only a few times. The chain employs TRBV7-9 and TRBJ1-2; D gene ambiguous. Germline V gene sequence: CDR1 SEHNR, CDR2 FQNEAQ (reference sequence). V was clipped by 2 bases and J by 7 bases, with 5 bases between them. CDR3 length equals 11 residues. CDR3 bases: TGTGCCAGCAGCTTAAAGTCTGGCTACACCTTC. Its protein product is CASSLKSGYTF. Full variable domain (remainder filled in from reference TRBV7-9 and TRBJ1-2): DTGVSQNPRHKITKRGQNVTFRCDPISEHNRLYWYRQTLGQGPEFLTYFQNEAQLEKSRLLSDRFSAERPKGSFSTLEIQRTEQGDSAMYLCASSLKSGYTFGSGTRLTVV.

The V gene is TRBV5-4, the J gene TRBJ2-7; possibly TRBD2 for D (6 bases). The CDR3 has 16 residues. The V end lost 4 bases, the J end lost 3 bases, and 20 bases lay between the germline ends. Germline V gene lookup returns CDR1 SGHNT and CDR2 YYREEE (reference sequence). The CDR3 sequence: CASSQSPSVRVYEQYF. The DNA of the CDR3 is TGTGCCAGCAGCCAGAGTCCTAGCGTGCGAGTCTACGAGCAGTACTTC.

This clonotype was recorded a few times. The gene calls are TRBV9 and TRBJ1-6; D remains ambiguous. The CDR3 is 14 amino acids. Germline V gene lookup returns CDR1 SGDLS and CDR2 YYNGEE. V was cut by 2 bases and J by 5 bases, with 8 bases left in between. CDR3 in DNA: TGTGCCAGCAGCGTCGGCAGAGATAATTCACCCCTCCACTTT. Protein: CASSVGRDNSPLHF.

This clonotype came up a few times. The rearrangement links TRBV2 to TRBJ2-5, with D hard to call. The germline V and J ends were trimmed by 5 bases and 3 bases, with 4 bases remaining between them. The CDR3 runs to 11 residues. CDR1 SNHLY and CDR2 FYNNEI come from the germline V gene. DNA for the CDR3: TGTGCCAGCAGTCGCGAAGAGACCCAGTACTTC. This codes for CASSREETQYF.

The CDR3 region is CASSESSGGRETQYF. The CDR3 region has the DNA TGTGCCAGCAGTGAGTCGAGCGGGGGAAGGGAGACCCAGTACTTC. The rearrangement links TRBV6-4 to TRBJ2-5; 8 positions match TRBD2. Germline V gene sequence: CDR1 MRHNA, CDR2 SNTAGT. V shed 3 bases, J shed 5 bases, and the junction held 8 bases outside the gene matches. The CDR3 has 15 residues.

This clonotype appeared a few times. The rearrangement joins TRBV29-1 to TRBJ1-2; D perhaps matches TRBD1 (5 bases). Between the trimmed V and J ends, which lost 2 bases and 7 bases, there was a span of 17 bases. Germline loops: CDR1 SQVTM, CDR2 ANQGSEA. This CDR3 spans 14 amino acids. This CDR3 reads CSVERVQGGSGYTF. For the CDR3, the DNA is TGCAGCGTTGAAAGGGTTCAGGGTGGATCTGGCTACACCTTC.

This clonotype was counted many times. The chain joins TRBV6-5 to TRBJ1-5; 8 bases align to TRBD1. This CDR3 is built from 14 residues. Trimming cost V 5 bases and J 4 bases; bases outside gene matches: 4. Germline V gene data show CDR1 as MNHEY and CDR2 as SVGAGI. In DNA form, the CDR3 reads TGTGCCAGCAGTCCGGGACAGGTGAATCAGCCCCAGCATTTT. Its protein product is CASSPGQVNQPQHF.

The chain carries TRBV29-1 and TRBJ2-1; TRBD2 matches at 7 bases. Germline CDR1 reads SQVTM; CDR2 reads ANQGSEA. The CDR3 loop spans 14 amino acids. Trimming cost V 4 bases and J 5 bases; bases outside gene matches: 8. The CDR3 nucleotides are TGCAGCGTTGCGCGGGGGTTGTCTGACAATGAGCAGTTCTTC. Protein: CSVARGLSDNEQFF.

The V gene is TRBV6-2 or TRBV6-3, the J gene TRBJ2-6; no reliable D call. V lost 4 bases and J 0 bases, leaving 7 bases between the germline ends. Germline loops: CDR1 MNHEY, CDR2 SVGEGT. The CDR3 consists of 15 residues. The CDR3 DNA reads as TGTGCCAGCAGTTTCGGCCGCTCTGGGGCCAACGTCCTGACTTTC. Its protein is CASSFGRSGANVLTF.

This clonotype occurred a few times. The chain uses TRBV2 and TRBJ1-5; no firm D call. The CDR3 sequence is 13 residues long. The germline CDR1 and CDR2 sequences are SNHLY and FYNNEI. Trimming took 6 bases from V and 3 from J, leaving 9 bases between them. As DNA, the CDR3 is TGTGCCAGCAGGCGGCAAGCCAATCAGCCCCAGCATTTT. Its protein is CASRRQANQPQHF.

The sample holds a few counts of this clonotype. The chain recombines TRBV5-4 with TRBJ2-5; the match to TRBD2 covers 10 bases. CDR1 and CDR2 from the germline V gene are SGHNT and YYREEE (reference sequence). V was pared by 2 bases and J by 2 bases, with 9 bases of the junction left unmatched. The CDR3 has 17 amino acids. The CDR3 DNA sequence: TGTGCCAGCAGCTTCGGGCTAGCGGGGGTGGGGCAAGAGACCCAGTACTTC. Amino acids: CASSFGLAGVGQETQYF. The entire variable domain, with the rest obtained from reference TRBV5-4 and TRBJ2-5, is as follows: ETGVTQSPTHLIKTRGQQVTLRCSSQSGHNTVSWYQQALGQGPQFIFQYYREEENGRGNFPPRFSGLQFPNYSSELNVNALELDDSALYLCASSFGLAGVGQETQYFGPGTRLLVL.

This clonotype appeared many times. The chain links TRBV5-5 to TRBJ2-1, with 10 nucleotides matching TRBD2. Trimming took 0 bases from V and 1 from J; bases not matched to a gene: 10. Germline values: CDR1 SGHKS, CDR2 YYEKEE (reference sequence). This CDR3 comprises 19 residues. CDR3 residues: CASSLGLAGARGSYNEQFF. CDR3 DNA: TGTGCCAGCAGCTTGGGGCTAGCGGGAGCCCGTGGATCCTACAATGAGCAGTTCTTC.

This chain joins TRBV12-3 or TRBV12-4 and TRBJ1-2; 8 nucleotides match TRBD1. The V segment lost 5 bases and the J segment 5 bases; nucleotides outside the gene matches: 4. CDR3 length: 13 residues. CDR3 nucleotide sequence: TGTGCCAGCAGTCCAGGGACAGGATATGGCTACACCTTC. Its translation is CASSPGTGYGYTF.

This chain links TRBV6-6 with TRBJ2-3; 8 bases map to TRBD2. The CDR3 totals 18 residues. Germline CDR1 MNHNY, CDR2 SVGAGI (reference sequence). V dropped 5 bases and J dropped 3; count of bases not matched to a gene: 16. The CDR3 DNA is TGTGCCAGCAGTGCCCTACCGGGGGGGAGCGGGAGAACAGATACGCAGTATTTT. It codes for CASSALPGGSGRTDTQYF.

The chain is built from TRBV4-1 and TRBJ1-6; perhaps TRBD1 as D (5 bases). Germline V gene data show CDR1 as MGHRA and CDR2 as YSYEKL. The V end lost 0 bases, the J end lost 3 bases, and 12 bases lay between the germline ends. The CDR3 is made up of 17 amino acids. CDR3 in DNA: TGCGCCAGCAGCCAAGACCCCCCGGGGGGCTATAATTCACCCCTCCACTTT. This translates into CASSQDPPGGYNSPLHF.